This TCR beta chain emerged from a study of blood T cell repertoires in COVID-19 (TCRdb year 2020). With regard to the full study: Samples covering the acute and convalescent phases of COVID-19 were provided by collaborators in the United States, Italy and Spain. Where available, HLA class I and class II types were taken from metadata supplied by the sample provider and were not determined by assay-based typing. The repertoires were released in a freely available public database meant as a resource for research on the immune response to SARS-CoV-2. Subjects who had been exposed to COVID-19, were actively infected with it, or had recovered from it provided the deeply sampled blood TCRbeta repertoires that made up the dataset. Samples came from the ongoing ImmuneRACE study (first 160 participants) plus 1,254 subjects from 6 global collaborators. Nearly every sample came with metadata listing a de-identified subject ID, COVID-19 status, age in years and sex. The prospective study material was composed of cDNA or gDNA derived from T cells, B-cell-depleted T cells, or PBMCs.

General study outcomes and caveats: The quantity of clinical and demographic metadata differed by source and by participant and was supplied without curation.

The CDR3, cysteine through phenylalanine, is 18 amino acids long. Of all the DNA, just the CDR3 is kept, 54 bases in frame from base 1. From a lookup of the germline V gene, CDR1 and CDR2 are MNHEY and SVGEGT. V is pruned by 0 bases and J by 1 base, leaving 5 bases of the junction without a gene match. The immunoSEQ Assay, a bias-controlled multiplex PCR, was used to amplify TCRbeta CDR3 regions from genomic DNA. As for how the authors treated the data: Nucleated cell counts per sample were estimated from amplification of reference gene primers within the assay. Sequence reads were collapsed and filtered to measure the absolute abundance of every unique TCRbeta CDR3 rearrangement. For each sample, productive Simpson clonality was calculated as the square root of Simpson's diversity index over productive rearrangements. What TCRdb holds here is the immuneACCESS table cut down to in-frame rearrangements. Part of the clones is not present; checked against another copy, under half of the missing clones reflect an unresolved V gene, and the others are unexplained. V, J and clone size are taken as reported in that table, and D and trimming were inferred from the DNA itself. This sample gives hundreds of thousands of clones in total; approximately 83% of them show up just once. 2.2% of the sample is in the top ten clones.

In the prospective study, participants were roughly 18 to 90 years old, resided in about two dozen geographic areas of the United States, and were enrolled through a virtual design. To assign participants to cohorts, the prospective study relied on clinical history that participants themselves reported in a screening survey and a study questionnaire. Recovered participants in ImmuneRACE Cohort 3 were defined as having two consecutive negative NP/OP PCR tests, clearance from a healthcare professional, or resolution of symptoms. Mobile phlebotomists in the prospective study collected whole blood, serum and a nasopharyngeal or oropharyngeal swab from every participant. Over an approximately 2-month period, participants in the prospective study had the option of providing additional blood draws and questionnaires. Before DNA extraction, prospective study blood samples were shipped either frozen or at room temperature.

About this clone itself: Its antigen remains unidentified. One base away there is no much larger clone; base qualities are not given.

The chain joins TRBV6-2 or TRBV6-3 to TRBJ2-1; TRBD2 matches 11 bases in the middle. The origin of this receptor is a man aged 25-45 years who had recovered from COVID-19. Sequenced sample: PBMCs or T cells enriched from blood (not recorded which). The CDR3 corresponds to CASSYSKPSGGSYNEQFF. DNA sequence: TGTGCCAGCAGTTACTCGAAGCCTAGCGGGGGGTCCTACAATGAGCAGTTCTTC.